This T cell receptor beta chain was found in a study of blood T cell repertoires in COVID-19. Study members were between about 18 and 95 years old and lived in around 24 US regions. Self-reported history from a screening survey and questionnaire set each donor's cohort. Original handling: Reference gene primer amplification yielded estimated nucleated cell counts. Data came from immunoSEQ multiplex PCR; TCRdb stores just in-frame clones and leaves some out. V, J and clone size reflect that table, while D and trimming were determined from the DNA. The table lists about 180,000 clones, approximately 85% of them singletons, with roughly 6% in the top ten. The receptor was derived from a man in his forties who had recovered from COVID-19. The sample consisted of PBMCs or T cells enriched from blood (not recorded which).

The CDR3 region is CASSLVSFVEQFF. The CDR3 DNA sequence: TGTGCCAGCAGCTTAGTCTCGTTCGTTGAGCAGTTCTTC. The chain is built from TRBV7-9 and TRBJ2-1; D not certain. V was trimmed by 1 base and J by 9 bases, leaving 10 bases between them. The CDR3 runs to 13 residues. Germline-derived CDR1 and CDR2 are SEHNR and FQNEAQ (reference sequence).